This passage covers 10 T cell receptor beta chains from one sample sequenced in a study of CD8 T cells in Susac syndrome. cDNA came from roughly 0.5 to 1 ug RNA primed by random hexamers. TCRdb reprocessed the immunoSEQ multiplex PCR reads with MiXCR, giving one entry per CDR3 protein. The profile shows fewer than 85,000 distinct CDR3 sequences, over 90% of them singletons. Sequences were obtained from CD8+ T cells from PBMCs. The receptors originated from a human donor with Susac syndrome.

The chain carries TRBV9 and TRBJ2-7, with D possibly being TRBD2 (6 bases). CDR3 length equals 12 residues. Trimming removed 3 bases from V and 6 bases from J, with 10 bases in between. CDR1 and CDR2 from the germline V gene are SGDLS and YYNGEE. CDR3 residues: CASSDTSTEQYF. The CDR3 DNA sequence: TGTGCCAGCAGCGATACTAGCACCGAGCAGTACTTC.

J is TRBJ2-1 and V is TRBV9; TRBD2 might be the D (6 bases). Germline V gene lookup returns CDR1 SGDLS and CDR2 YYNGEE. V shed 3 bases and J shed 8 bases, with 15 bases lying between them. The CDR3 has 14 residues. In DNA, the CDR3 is TGTGCCAGCAGCGGCTCGGGCGGGATCGATGAGCAGTTCTTC. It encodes CASSGSGGIDEQFF.

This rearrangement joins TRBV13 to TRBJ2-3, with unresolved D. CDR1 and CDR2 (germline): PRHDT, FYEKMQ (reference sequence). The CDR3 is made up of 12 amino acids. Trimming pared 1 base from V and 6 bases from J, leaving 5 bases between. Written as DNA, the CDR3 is TGTGCCAGCAGCTTAGAGACGGATACGCAGTATTTT. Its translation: CASSLETDTQYF. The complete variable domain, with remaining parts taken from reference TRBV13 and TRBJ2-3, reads AAGVIQSPRHLIKEKRETATLKCYPIPRHDTVYWYQQGPGQDPQFLISFYEKMQSDKGSIPDRFSAQQFSDYHSELNMSSLELGDSALYFCASSLETDTQYFGPGTRLTVL.

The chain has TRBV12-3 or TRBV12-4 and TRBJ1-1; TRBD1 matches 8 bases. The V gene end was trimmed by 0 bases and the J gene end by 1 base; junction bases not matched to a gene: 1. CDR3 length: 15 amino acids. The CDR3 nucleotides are TGTGCCAGCAGTTTAGCGGGGACAGGGAACACTGAAGCTTTCTTT. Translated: CASSLAGTGNTEAFF.

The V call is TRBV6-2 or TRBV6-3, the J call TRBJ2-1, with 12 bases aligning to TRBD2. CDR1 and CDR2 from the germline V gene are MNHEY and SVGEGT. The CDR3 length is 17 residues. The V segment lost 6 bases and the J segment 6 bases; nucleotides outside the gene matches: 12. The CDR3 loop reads CASSQGPLAGGFNEQFF. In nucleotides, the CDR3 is TGTGCCAGCAGCCAAGGTCCCCTAGCGGGAGGGTTCAATGAGCAGTTCTTC.

The CDR3 DNA reads as TGTGCCAGCAGCGTAGAAGGGTTGGCGGGACGGGGAGAGACCCAGTACTTC. Translating gives CASSVEGLAGRGETQYF. V usage is TRBV9 and J usage is TRBJ2-5; a possible D gene is TRBD2 (6 bases). Trimming stripped 0 bases from V and 4 bases from J, with 19 bases between. The CDR3 is 17 residues long. From germline, CDR1 is SGDLS and CDR2 YYNGEE.

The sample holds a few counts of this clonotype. In nucleotides, the CDR3 is TGTGCCAGCAGCCAGGGATCCTACGAGCAGTACTTC. Translated: CASSQGSYEQYF. The gene calls are TRBV27 and TRBJ2-7; tentative D call: TRBD1 (5 bases). The CDR3 contains 12 residues. Looked up from germline, CDR1 is MNHEY and CDR2 is SMNVEV (reference sequence). Trimming shortened V by 6 bases and J by 1 base, and 7 bases separated the two germline ends.

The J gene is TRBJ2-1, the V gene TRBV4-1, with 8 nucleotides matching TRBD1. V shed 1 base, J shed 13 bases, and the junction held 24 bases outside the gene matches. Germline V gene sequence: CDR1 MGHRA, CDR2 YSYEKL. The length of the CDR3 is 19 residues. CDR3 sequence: CASSQVVGQGKNWGRPQFF. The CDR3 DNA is TGCGCCAGCAGCCAAGTTGTAGGACAGGGAAAAAACTGGGGACGACCACAGTTCTTC.

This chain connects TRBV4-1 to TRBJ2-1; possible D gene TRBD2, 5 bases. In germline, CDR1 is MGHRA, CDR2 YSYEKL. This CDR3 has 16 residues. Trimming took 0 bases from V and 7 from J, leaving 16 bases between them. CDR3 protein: CASSQERAAEGNEQFF. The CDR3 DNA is TGCGCCAGCAGCCAAGAAAGAGCGGCAGAAGGGAATGAGCAGTTCTTC.

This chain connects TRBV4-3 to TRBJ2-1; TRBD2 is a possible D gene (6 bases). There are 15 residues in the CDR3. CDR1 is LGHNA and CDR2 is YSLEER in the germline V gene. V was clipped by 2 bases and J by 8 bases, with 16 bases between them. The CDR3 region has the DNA TGCGCCAGCAGCCAAATGGCGGGATCGAGGGATGAGCAGTTCTTC. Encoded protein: CASSQMAGSRDEQFF.